The clone carrying this T cell receptor (beta chain) has just a few counts. Its antigen is undetermined. The data belong to a study of response to subunit inactivated influenza vaccine. Findings and limits, study-wide: The authors put forward the suggestion that each seasonal influenza vaccination may bring in only a limited number of new T cells.

TCRdb independently ran MiXCR on the RT-PCR reads; one entry per CDR3 protein. Altogether 400,000 to 550,000 distinct CDR3 sequences are present, over 25% being singletons, with the ten largest covering around 2%. CDR1 and CDR2 from the germline V gene are SGHTA and FQGNSA. The germline V and J ends were trimmed by 10 bases and 8 bases, with 17 bases remaining between them. The CDR3 is 12 amino acids. The clonotype originates from a man in his forties or fifties who received an inactivated influenza vaccine. V gene TRBV7-2 combines with J gene TRBJ2-5; a weak D match, TRBD2 (5 bases). The sequencing here drew on CD4+ T cells sorted from PBMCs, taken 5 days after vaccination. The CDR3 region is CATRLDLSTQYF. The CDR3 region has the DNA TGTGCCACCCGGCTGGACTTGAGCACCCAGTACTTC.